A selection of T cell receptor beta chains follows, all from one sample in a study of beta chain features in type 1 diabetes. Sequenced by immunoSEQ multiplex PCR; TCRdb stores in-frame clones only, minus some. In the table there are 300,000 or so clones, roughly 8.8% of which are singletons. Sample: central memory CD4+ T cells from blood. Receptors were obtained from a man younger than 40 with type 1 diabetes. Each CDR3 is given with its conserved first and last residue. D genes are given only for firm matches. The size entry is marked missing in some rows and otherwise reads once, few, many or a size class.

j_gene	d_gene	len	v_gene	abundance	CDR3nt	CDR3aa
TRBJ2-7	.	14	TRBV5-1	few	TGCGCCAGCAGCTTGGCCACCAGTCTGGATGTCGAGTACTTC	CASSLATSLDVEYF
TRBJ1-6	TRBD1	15	TRBV9	few	TGTGCCAGCAGCGTAGAGGGACAGGGGGTCTCACCCCTCCACTTT	CASSVEGQGVSPLHF
TRBJ2-3	.	14	TRBV2	.	TGTGCCAGCAGCGGCGTTTCTAGCACAGATACGCAGTATTTT	CASSGVSSTDTQYF
TRBJ1-2	TRBD1	17	TRBV5-6	.	TGTGCCAGCATCCTAACCGGTGGGACAGGGGGCAGGAATGGCTACACCTTC	CASILTGGTGGRNGYTF
TRBJ1-2	.	13	TRBV27	few	TGTGCCAGCAACGGTAGGGGTACCTATGGCTACACCTTC	CASNGRGTYGYTF
TRBJ2-7	.	14	TRBV28	few	TGTGCCAGCGGAACTCTGACAGTGTACTACGAGCAGTACTTC	CASGTLTVYYEQYF
TRBJ1-5	TRBD1	13	TRBV19	.	TGTGCCAGTACTACAGGGGGCATACAGCCCCAGCATTTT	CASTTGGIQPQHF
TRBJ1-1	TRBD1	15	TRBV5-1	.	TGCGCCAGCAGCTTGGGCGAGACAGGGTTGGGTGAAGCTTTCTTT	CASSLGETGLGEAFF
TRBJ2-3	TRBD2	12	TRBV5-6	many	TGTGCCAGCAGCTTAGCGGGGGATACGCAGTATTTT	CASSLAGDTQYF
TRBJ2-3	TRBD1	13	TRBV6-5	.	TGTGCCAGCAGGCGACAGGGGGCAGATACGCAGTATTTT	CASRRQGADTQYF
TRBJ1-1	.	16	TRBV30	.	TGTGCCTGGAGTGTACTAGGAAAGGGAACGGACACTGAAGCTTTCTTT	CAWSVLGKGTDTEAFF
TRBJ1-2	TRBD1	16	TRBV14	.	TGTGCCAGCAGCCAAGTTGAACCAGGGGGGAACTATGGCTACACCTTC	CASSQVEPGGNYGYTF
TRBJ1-6	.	14	TRBV29-1	many	TGCAGCGCCTCAGAGGGGCACGGTAATTCACCCCTCCACTTT	CSASEGHGNSPLHF
TRBJ2-7	TRBD1	15	TRBV7-2	few	TGTGCCAGCAGCCCAGAGGGACAGGGATCCCACGAGCAGTACTTC	CASSPEGQGSHEQYF
TRBJ2-2	.	13	TRBV2	few	TGTGCCAGCAACGGGGTTAACACCGGGGAGCTGTTTTTT	CASNGVNTGELFF
TRBJ2-1	TRBD1	16	TRBV7-8	.	TGTGCCAGCAGCTTAGGGGGTAAGGGGGCCGTCAATGAGCAGTTCTTC	CASSLGGKGAVNEQFF
TRBJ2-7	.	14	TRBV30	.	TGTGCCTGGAGTGTACTCGGGGGAGCCTACGAGCAGTACTTC	CAWSVLGGAYEQYF
TRBJ1-1	.	13	TRBV19	.	TGTGCCAGTAGTATAGAGGAGAGAGGATTGTATTTCTTT	CASSIEERGLYFF
TRBJ2-4	TRBD2	22	TRBV23-1	few	TGCGCCAGCAGTCAATCGGTTTACGGACTAGCGGGGGGTAAAACAGCCAAAAACATTCAGTACTTC	CASSQSVYGLAGGKTAKNIQYF
TRBJ2-7	.	15	TRBV4-3	few	TGCGCCAGCAGCCTAGACAGTCATAGTGCCTACGAGCAGTACTTC	CASSLDSHSAYEQYF
TRBJ1-1	.	15	TRBV27	.	TGTGCCAGCAGCCATTCGGACACTTGGAACACTGAAGCTTTCTTT	CASSHSDTWNTEAFF
TRBJ2-7	.	14	TRBV5-1	few	TGCGCCAGCAGCTTGGAAAGGGAAGGCTACGAGCAGTACTTC	CASSLEREGYEQYF
TRBJ2-5	TRBD1	16	TRBV5-6	.	TGTGCCAGCAGCTTGGACAGGGGATCGCCCCAAGAGACCCAGTACTTC	CASSLDRGSPQETQYF
TRBJ1-5	TRBD1	13	TRBV7-2	.	TGTGCCAGCAGCTCGACAGGGGACCAGCCCCAGCATTTT	CASSSTGDQPQHF
TRBJ1-1	TRBD1	15	TRBV7-9	few	TGTGCCAGCAGCCACGACAGGGGGTTAGGCACTGAAGCTTTCTTT	CASSHDRGLGTEAFF
TRBJ2-3	.	15	TRBV5-6	.	TGTGCCAGCAGCCGGAGCGGACACCCCACAGATACGCAGTATTTT	CASSRSGHPTDTQYF
TRBJ1-6	.	14	TRBV7-2	few	TGTGCCAGCAGCTTACGGGGGGCCGGGTCACCCCTCCACTTT	CASSLRGAGSPLHF
TRBJ1-4	.	11	TRBV30	.	TGTGCCTGGAGTAATTCAGAAAAACTGTTTTTT	CAWSNSEKLFF
TRBJ2-1	TRBD2	15	TRBV12-5	.	TGTGCTAGTGGTTTGTCCCCGGGGGGGAACAATGAGCAGTTCTTC	CASGLSPGGNNEQFF
TRBJ1-1	.	10	TRBV7-9	.	TGTGCCACCACGCCCAGAGAGGCTTTCTTT	CATTPREAFF
TRBJ2-2	.	15	TRBV25-1	few	TGTGCCAGCAGTGCGGGCAGCCCGAACACCGGGGAGCTGTTTTTT	CASSAGSPNTGELFF
TRBJ2-1	.	15	TRBV6-1	.	TGTGCCAGCAGTTCGCCAGGGAGCGTTTACAATGAGCAGTTCTTC	CASSSPGSVYNEQFF
TRBJ1-1	TRBD1	15	TRBV5-1	.	TGCGCCAGCAGCCCCGGACAGGGTTCAAACACTGAAGCTTTCTTT	CASSPGQGSNTEAFF
TRBJ1-2	.	15	TRBV7-8	few	TGTGCCAGCAGCTTAGAAGCCGACAGACCATATGGCTACACCTTC	CASSLEADRPYGYTF
TRBJ2-5	TRBD2	18	TRBV7-2	few	TGTGCCAGCAGCTTAGTGACTAGCGGGGGGCCATCCCAAGAGACCCAGTACTTC	CASSLVTSGGPSQETQYF
TRBJ2-7	TRBD1	14	TRBV13	many	TGTGCCAGCAGCGCGGGACAGGGGTTCTACGAGCAGTACTTC	CASSAGQGFYEQYF
TRBJ2-2	.	15	TRBV7-8	.	TGTGCCAGCAGCTTAGCCAGGGCGGACACCGGGGAGCTGTTTTTT	CASSLARADTGELFF
TRBJ2-6	.	17	TRBV5-4	.	TGTGCCAGCAGCGGGACCTCAGAGGGCTCTGGGGCCAACGTCCTGACTTTC	CASSGTSEGSGANVLTF
TRBJ2-5	TRBD2	14	TRBV7-2	few	TGTGCCAGCAGCACTTTTGGACTAGCGGAGACCCAGTACTTC	CASSTFGLAETQYF